These 17 T cell receptor beta chains were sequenced from one sample in a study of T cell responses to AZD1222 COVID-19 vaccine. Using immunoSEQ multiplex PCR, the repertoire was profiled, and TCRdb retains in-frame clones only, with some absent. The data show approximately 190,000 clones, over 85% seen once. The input for sequencing was peripheral blood, taken 28 days after the second AZD1222 dose. The origin of the receptors is an adult who received the AZD1222 COVID-19 vaccine.

This chain joins TRBV28 and TRBJ1-5, with D tentatively TRBD1 (5 bases). Deletions cut 6 bases from V and 2 bases from J, with 11 bases between. CDR1 and CDR2 (germline): MDHEN, SYDVKM. This CDR3 has 14 residues. The CDR3 bases are TGTGCCAGCAGCGTGGGGGTGGGCAATCAGCCCCAGCATTTT. This encodes CASSVGVGNQPQHF. The full variable domain, in which reference TRBV28 and TRBJ1-5 provide the parts outside the CDR3, is DVKVTQSSRYLVKRTGEKVFLECVQDMDHENMFWYRQDPGLGLRLIYFSYDVKMKEKGDIPEGYSVSREKKERFSLILESASTNQTSMYLCASSVGVGNQPQHFGDGTRLSIL.

The rearrangement links TRBV29-1 to TRBJ2-7; no definite D call. The V end lost 6 bases, the J end lost 3 bases, and 9 bases lay between the germline ends. The CDR3 runs 11 residues. Germline V lookup: CDR1 SQVTM, CDR2 ANQGSEA. Here the CDR3 DNA reads TGCAGCGTGGAAACCCGCTACGAGCAGTACTTC. Translating it yields CSVETRYEQYF.

The chain couples TRBV30 to TRBJ1-5, with 7 bases matching TRBD1. Germline values: CDR1 GTSNPN, CDR2 SVGIG (reference sequence). The CDR3 sequence is 16 residues long. V lost 1 base and J lost 0; bases outside the gene matches: 6. The CDR3 DNA reads TGTGCCTGGAGTGCCAGTGGACAGGTTAGCAATCAGCCCCAGCATTTT. Translated, it gives CAWSASGQVSNQPQHF.

The rearrangement links TRBV7-9 to TRBJ2-1, with TRBD2 matching 8 bases. J was trimmed by 10 bases and V by 1 base; bases with no gene match: 9. Germline V gene sequence: CDR1 SEHNR, CDR2 FQNEAQ (reference sequence). This CDR3 spans 15 amino acids. CDR3 nucleotides: TGTGCCAGCAGCTTAGTGGGCGGGGGGACTTCCGAGCAGTTCTTC. Its protein is CASSLVGGGTSEQFF. Drawing the rest from reference TRBV7-9 and TRBJ2-1, the complete variable domain is DTGVSQNPRHKITKRGQNVTFRCDPISEHNRLYWYRQTLGQGPEFLTYFQNEAQLEKSRLLSDRFSAERPKGSFSTLEIQRTEQGDSAMYLCASSLVGGGTSEQFFGPGTRLTVL.

The chain uses TRBV7-8 and TRBJ2-3; D is undetermined. Germline assignment: CDR1 SGHVS and CDR2 FQNEAQ. The CDR3 is 15 residues long. Trimming took 5 bases from V and 0 from J, leaving 12 bases between them. CDR3 nucleotides: TGTGCCAGCAGCATTTGGTCCTTGAGCACAGATACGCAGTATTTT. Translation: CASSIWSLSTDTQYF. The variable domain in full, with the rest retrieved from reference TRBV7-8 and TRBJ2-3, is GAGVSQSPRYKVAKRGQDVALRCDPISGHVSLFWYQQALGQGPEFLTYFQNEAQLDKSGLPSDRFFAERPEGSVSTLKIQRTQQEDSAVYLCASSIWSLSTDTQYFGPGTRLTVL.

This chain uses TRBV3-1 (or the pseudogene TRBV3-2) with TRBJ2-2; D is ambiguous. Germline V gives CDR1 LGHDT, CDR2 YNNKEL (reference sequence). The CDR3 runs 16 residues. Deletions cut 4 bases from V and 4 bases from J, with 16 bases between. For the CDR3, the DNA is TGTGCCAGCAGCCTTTTGGCCAGCGAGGTCACCGGGGAGCTGTTTTTT. It encodes CASSLLASEVTGELFF.

This clone was seen a few times. The gene calls are TRBV6-5 and TRBJ1-6; D is undetermined. The CDR3 covers 12 residues. V gave up 6 bases and J gave up 8 bases, with 8 bases separating them. Germline CDR1 reads MNHEY; CDR2 reads SVGAGI. This chain's CDR3 is CASRLGDSPLHF. CDR3 nucleotide sequence: TGTGCCAGCAGGCTAGGCGATTCACCCCTCCACTTT.

The chain employs TRBV3-1 (or the pseudogene TRBV3-2) and TRBJ2-7, with a weak D call TRBD1 (5 bases). Germline V gives CDR1 LGHDT, CDR2 YNNKEL (reference sequence). Trimming took off 1 base at V and 9 bases at J, with 10 bases between the two ends. The CDR3 is 12 residues long. The DNA of the CDR3 is TGTGCCAGCAGCCAAGCTCAGCAGGGGCAGTACTTC. As protein: CASSQAQQGQYF.

The chain couples TRBV19 to TRBJ1-1; D is ambiguous. V was cut by 1 base and J by 7 bases, with 7 bases left in between. The CDR3 length is 12 residues. Germline CDR1 is LNHDA and CDR2 is SQIVND (reference sequence). The chain's CDR3 is CASSIVPNEAFF. In nucleotides, the CDR3 is TGTGCCAGTAGTATAGTCCCCAATGAAGCTTTCTTT.

The J gene is TRBJ2-1, the V gene TRBV5-1, with D perhaps TRBD2 (6 bases). Per the germline V gene, CDR1 is SGHRS and CDR2 is YFSETQ. This CDR3 is built from 14 residues. V was cut by 5 bases and J by 3 bases, with 12 bases left in between. CDR3 nucleotides: TGCGCCAGCAGGATGGAGGGGTACTACAATGAGCAGTTCTTC. As protein: CASRMEGYYNEQFF.

The chain links TRBV7-2 to TRBJ2-4; tentative D call: TRBD1 (5 bases). The germline gives CDR1 SGHTA, CDR2 FQGNSA. The ends were cut back, 5 bases at V and 5 bases at J, with 7 bases in the middle. The CDR3 is made up of 12 amino acids. CDR3 protein: CASSTTENIQYF. The DNA for the CDR3 is TGTGCCAGCAGCACGACAGAAAACATTCAGTACTTC.

The V gene is TRBV5-1, the J gene TRBJ1-2; 7 nucleotides match TRBD1. Germline CDR1 reads SGHRS; CDR2 reads YFSETQ. J was trimmed by 5 bases and V by 0 bases; bases with no gene match: 7. This CDR3 region has 15 residues. The CDR3 region has the DNA TGCGCCAGCAGCTTGGAGGGGGCGCGGGGTTATGGCTACACCTTC. This codes for CASSLEGARGYGYTF.

V and J are TRBV6-5 and TRBJ1-1; 7 nucleotides match TRBD1. The CDR3 has 15 residues. Germline trimming cut 0 bases from V and 5 bases from J; bases unmatched to any gene: 6. The germline V gene encodes CDR1 MNHEY and CDR2 SVGAGI. This CDR3 is CASSYSRAGGTEAFF. The CDR3 DNA is TGTGCCAGCAGTTACTCAAGGGCAGGGGGGACTGAAGCTTTCTTT.

The rearrangement links TRBV3-1 (or the pseudogene TRBV3-2) to TRBJ2-7, with 7 bases lining up with TRBD1. After removal of 0 bases from V and 2 bases from J, the junction contained 4 bases not matched to a gene. Germline CDR1 LGHDT, CDR2 YNNKEL (reference sequence). The CDR3 totals 15 residues. CDR3 in amino acids: CASSQESRGTYEQYF. CDR3 sequence (DNA): TGTGCCAGCAGCCAAGAGAGCAGGGGGACCTACGAGCAGTACTTC.

A remark on this clone: Other nucleotide sequences from this sample produce the same CDR3. This chain joins TRBV2 and TRBJ1-1, with D uncertain. V was pared by 4 bases and J by 5 bases, with 5 bases between. The germline V gene encodes CDR1 SNHLY and CDR2 FYNNEI. The CDR3 covers 11 residues. The CDR3 DNA sequence: TGTGCCAGCAGTGCGGTTACTGAAGCTTTCTTT. It translates to CASSAVTEAFF.

The V and J genes are TRBV25-1 and TRBJ2-3; D unresolved. The CDR3 loop spans 11 amino acids. V lost 7 bases and J 5 bases, leaving 7 bases between the germline ends. CDR1 and CDR2 from the germline V gene are MGHDK and SYGVNS. In DNA form, the CDR3 reads TGTGCCAGCACATCGGGAGATACGCAGTATTTT. Translated, it gives CASTSGDTQYF.

The gene calls are TRBV9 and TRBJ1-2, with unresolved D. The V end lost 0 bases, the J end lost 4 bases, and 13 bases lay between the germline ends. Germline-derived CDR1 and CDR2 are SGDLS and YYNGEE. This CDR3 is built from 15 residues. CDR3 sequence: CASSVGTVRGYGYTF. The CDR3 DNA is TGTGCCAGCAGCGTAGGGACGGTCCGCGGCTATGGCTACACCTTC.